This TCR beta chain was obtained from a study of T cell responses to AZD1222 COVID-19 vaccine. General study findings and limits: Spike-specific TCR breadth and depth were elevated following two AZD1222 doses. The number of AZD1222 recipients seropositive at baseline was only five to seven. White British people made up most donors, females outnumbered males, and clonal diversity was possibly underestimated.

The V and J ends lost 8 bases and 7 bases respectively, with 3 bases between them. This CDR3 comprises 8 residues. Germline V CDR1 and CDR2: GTSNPN, SVGIG (reference sequence). Using immunoSEQ multiplex PCR, the repertoire was profiled, and TCRdb retains in-frame clones only, with some absent. The table records 56,000 or so clones, more than 75% of them present only once. A note on this clone: Its antigen is unidentified.

Sequencing used peripheral blood, obtained 28 days after the second AZD1222 dose. The sequence derives from an adult who received the AZD1222 COVID-19 vaccine. V and J are TRBV30 and TRBJ2-1; the D is unclear. CDR3 coding DNA: TGTGCCCAGAATGAGCAGTTCTTC. Translation gives CAQNEQFF.